What follows is one T cell receptor (beta chain) and its context. This clonotype was seen at least ten times. Its recognized antigen is unknown. Base quality data are lacking; no much larger clone is found one base away. The data stem from a study of read filtering for tumor transcriptome and immune sequencing (dated by TCRdb to about 2020). About the study as a whole: The cohort was composed of 17 to 20 male and over 13 female patients, with a mean age of 65.9 years and an age range of roughly 45 to 80. After DNase treatment, whole-transcriptome libraries were prepared using the TruSeq RNA Access Library Prep Kit. Under revised international staging, about 8 patients fell into R-ISS I, some 15 into R-ISS II and 7 into R-ISS III. The study compared TCR repertoires from targeted immune repertoire sequencing and bulk whole-transcriptome sequencing run on the same bone marrow samples. TCR-region mapped reads per sample ranged from about 4.05 to 10.27 million with IR-seq versus only roughly 80 to 1273 with RNA-seq. A main aim was a read-filtering strategy for immune repertoire data, specifically whether clonotypes supported by a single read should be removed. The investigation overall reported the following: Rather than purified T cells, the sorted CD138-negative fraction was a mixed bone marrow immune population. Single-read clonotypes made up approximately 84% of clonotypes but only about 3.5% of total reads in IR-seq, compared with just under 75% of clonotypes and 35% to 55% of reads in RNA-seq. Clonotypes were captured by IR-seq at much higher depth and more reliably than by RNA-seq, and smaller IR-seq throughput was sufficient for identification of most shared clonotypes. The correlation between IR-seq and RNA-seq shared clonotype proportions was increased by removal of single-read clonotypes.

Bone marrow was sampled from every patient at the time of active disease. Ficoll-Hypaque density gradient centrifugation was used to isolate the bone marrow mononuclear cells. To remove myeloma plasma cells, the cells were labeled with CD138 magnetic microbeads on a MACS separator, and CD138-negative cells were then collected by negative selection. Flow cytometry with CD138 antibodies on an Attune NxT was used to check how pure the isolated cells were. TRIzol reagent was used to extract total RNA, which was then quantified with a NanoDrop spectrophotometer. For each patient, paired RNA-seq and IR-seq were run on the CD138-negative bone marrow sample from that patient. V is cut by 0 bases and J by 5 bases, and the space between the germline ends is 14 bases. Taken from cysteine to phenylalanine, the CDR3 has 14 residues. The only DNA kept is the CDR3, 42 bases in frame from the first base. CDR1 and CDR2 were assigned from the germline V gene (reference sequence) as DFQATT and SNEGSKA.

TCR libraries were built from roughly 440 ng RNA with the Immunoverse kit, using molecular barcoded adaptors covering alpha/delta and beta/gamma chains. TCR library preparation used the same RNA that went into transcriptome sequencing. Sequencing of the TCR libraries was done on an Illumina HiSeq 4000 with 2 x 150 cycles. Concerning the study's data processing: TCR reads were aligned to human V, D, J and C references and assembled into CDR3 clonotypes with MiXCR, including quality filtering and error correction. The tcR package in R was used to analyze clonotype counts and gene usage diversity. Raw mapping reads were checked after the RNA-seq reads had been mapped by STAR aligner version 2.5.3a onto the human GRCh37 genome. IR-seq fastq files were randomly downsampled with Seqtk 1.3 to test the effect of sequencing depth on detected clonotypes. In-frame beta chains were kept once TCRdb had trimmed the public reads at Q25 with fastp and called clones with MiXCR. All rows with the same CDR3 protein become a single entry with the most common DNA and genes. These V and J calls rely on TCRdb rather than the paper's analysis. The table for this sample lists 85,000 or so distinct CDR3 sequences; more than 9% of them were counted only once. Jointly, the top ten make up 15% of the sample.

The chain joins TRBV20-1 to TRBJ2-7, with the D gene not clear enough to name. The sequence derives from a donor aged 40 or over with multiple myeloma. Sequenced input: a population of CD138-negative cells sorted from bone marrow. The sample's cell subset or site label is to be understood as: bone marrow mononuclear cells depleted of CD138+ plasma/myeloma cells by negative magnetic selection. The sequenced DNA is TGCAGTGCTAGAGATTGGCTACCCACGGACGAGCAGTACTTC. Its product reads: CSARDWLPTDEQYF.